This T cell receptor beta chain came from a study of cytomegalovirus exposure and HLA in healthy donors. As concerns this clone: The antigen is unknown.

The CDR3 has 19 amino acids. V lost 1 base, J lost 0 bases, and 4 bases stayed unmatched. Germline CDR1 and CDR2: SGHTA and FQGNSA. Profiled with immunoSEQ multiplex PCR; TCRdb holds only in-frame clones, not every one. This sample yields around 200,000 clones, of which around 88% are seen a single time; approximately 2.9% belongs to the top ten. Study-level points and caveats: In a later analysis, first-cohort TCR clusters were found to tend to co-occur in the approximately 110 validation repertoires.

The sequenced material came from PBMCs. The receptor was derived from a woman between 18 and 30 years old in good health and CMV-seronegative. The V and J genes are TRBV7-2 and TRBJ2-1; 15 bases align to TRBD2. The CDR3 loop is CASSLVGLAGGLSYNEQFF. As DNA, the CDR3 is TGTGCCAGCAGCTTAGTGGGACTAGCGGGAGGTCTCTCCTACAATGAGCAGTTCTTC.